The 23 T cell receptor beta chains given below trace back to one sample, sequenced in a study of identical twins. MiXCR, run by TCRdb on the 5' RACE reads, gives a single entry per CDR3 protein. The repertoire holds hundreds of thousands of distinct CDR3 sequences, with 7% as singletons. This same sample was also taken into another study, of yellow fever vaccine responses in identical twins.

Sequencing was done on a sample of memory (CD45RO+) T cells sorted from blood. These receptors all stem from a young woman in good health.

This chain joins TRBV11-2 and TRBJ2-5; 11 bases fit TRBD2. Germline CDR1 reads SGHAT; CDR2 reads FQNNGV. This CDR3 region has 15 residues. The J segment lost 4 bases and the V segment lost 1 base, leaving 2 bases of the junction unmatched. CDR3 residues: CASSLAGTSGETQYF. CDR3 DNA: TGTGCCAGCAGCTTAGCTGGGACTAGCGGAGAGACCCAGTACTTC.

This clonotype occurred a few times. The rearrangement joins TRBV3-1 to TRBJ2-1; the match to TRBD1 covers 9 bases. With V trimmed by 1 base and J by 7 bases, 2 bases remained unmatched. Looked up from germline, CDR1 is LGHDT and CDR2 is YNNKEL (reference sequence). The CDR3 covers 14 residues. Written as DNA, the CDR3 is TGTGCCAGCAGCCAAGCCGGGACAGGGAATGAGCAGTTCTTC. Its protein product is CASSQAGTGNEQFF.

This sequence joins TRBV3-1 and TRBJ2-1; tentative D call: TRBD2 (6 bases). From germline, CDR1 is LGHDT and CDR2 YNNKEL (reference sequence). V lost 4 bases and J lost 2, with 12 bases in between. CDR3 size: 15 residues. Here the CDR3 reads CASSLTSAAYNEQFF. The CDR3 coding sequence is TGTGCCAGCAGCCTGACTAGTGCGGCCTACAATGAGCAGTTCTTC.

This rearrangement joins TRBV5-1 to TRBJ2-1; 12 nucleotides align to TRBD2. CDR3 length equals 14 residues. Germline lookup yields CDR1 SGHRS and CDR2 YFSETQ. The J segment lost 9 bases and the V segment lost 3 bases, leaving 4 bases of the junction unmatched. CDR3 nucleotides: TGCGCCAGCAGCTACGGACTAGCGGGACCTGAGCAGTTCTTC. Amino acids: CASSYGLAGPEQFF.

This chain links TRBV18 with TRBJ2-5, with D possibly matching TRBD2 (6 bases). The V and J ends lost 3 bases and 5 bases respectively, with 10 bases between them. This CDR3 is 13 amino acids long. Looked up from germline, CDR1 is KGHSH and CDR2 is LQKENI. This chain's CDR3 is CASSPNRGETQYF. In nucleotides, the CDR3 is TGTGCCAGCTCACCGAACCGGGGGGAGACCCAGTACTTC.

This clonotype was recorded a few times. This chain joins TRBV19 and TRBJ1-5; 7 nucleotides match TRBD1. The CDR3 contains 14 residues. Germline CDR1 is LNHDA and CDR2 is SQIVND (reference sequence). V was clipped by 6 bases and J by 6 bases; unmatched bases: 8. The CDR3, as DNA: TGTGCCAGTAGGGAGACAGGGCAGATTCAGCCCCAGCATTTT. This encodes CASRETGQIQPQHF.

Ten or more counts support this clonotype. The chain joins TRBV5-1 to TRBJ2-7; D is perhaps TRBD1 (5 bases). The length of the CDR3 is 16 residues. From germline, CDR1 is SGHRS and CDR2 YFSETQ. Trimming left V 2 bases short and J 5 bases short, with 20 bases between. DNA for the CDR3: TGCGCCAGCAGCTTTCAGGGTCGGCAAGGGGTTGACGAGCAGTACTTC. It yields the protein CASSFQGRQGVDEQYF. Full variable domain (rest looked up from reference TRBV5-1 and TRBJ2-7): KAGVTQTPRYLIKTRGQQVTLSCSPISGHRSVSWYQQTPGQGLQFLFEYFSETQRNKGNFPGRFSGRQFSNSRSEMNVSTLELGDSALYLCASSFQGRQGVDEQYFGPGTRLTVT.

This clonotype was seen only a few times. V and J are TRBV28 and TRBJ2-7; 10 bases match TRBD2. Per germline, CDR1 MDHEN and CDR2 SYDVKM. After removal of 6 bases from V and 3 bases from J, the junction contained 5 bases not matched to a gene. This CDR3 is built from 14 residues. The CDR3 spells CASSFSGGLYEQYV. The CDR3 DNA reads as TGTGCCAGCAGCTTTAGCGGGGGGCTCTACGAGCAGTACGTC.

This clonotype came up a few times. The J gene is TRBJ2-7, the V gene TRBV15; the D call may be TRBD1 or TRBD2 (5 bases each). The CDR3 extends over 14 amino acids. CDR1 and CDR2 from the germline V gene are LNHNV and YYDKDF (reference sequence). V lost 6 bases and J lost 2, with 14 bases in between. The CDR3 sequence is CATRRDGQAYEQYF. In DNA form, the CDR3 reads TGTGCCACCAGAAGGGACGGGCAAGCCTACGAGCAGTACTTC.

This clonotype was recorded many times. The chain employs TRBV12-3 or TRBV12-4 and TRBJ2-7; 12 nucleotides match TRBD2. The CDR3 runs 15 residues. Germline trimming cut 6 bases from V and 6 bases from J; bases unmatched to any gene: 9. CDR3 nucleotide sequence: TGTGCCAGCAGGCATCTAGCGGGAGGGCCGAGCGAGCAGTACTTC. Translating gives CASRHLAGGPSEQYF.

This clonotype was seen repeatedly, ten times or more. This rearrangement joins TRBV10-3 to TRBJ2-2; tentatively, D is TRBD1 (5 bases). Looked up from germline, CDR1 is ENHRY and CDR2 is SYGVKD. Trimming left V 3 bases short and J 4 bases short, with 9 bases between. This CDR3 spans 14 amino acids. DNA of the CDR3: TGTGCCATCAGTGAAAAAGGGGTCACCGGGGAGCTGTTTTTT. Protein sequence: CAISEKGVTGELFF.

This clonotype was seen repeatedly, ten times or more. This chain uses TRBV24-1 with TRBJ2-5; tentative D call: TRBD1 (5 bases). This CDR3 region has 17 residues. Deletions cut 1 base from V and 4 bases from J, with 18 bases between. The germline CDR1 and CDR2 sequences are KGHDR and SFDVKD. The chain's CDR3 is CATSDFGGREGSETQYF. DNA for the CDR3: TGTGCCACCAGTGATTTCGGCGGCAGGGAAGGGTCAGAGACCCAGTACTTC.

This clonotype showed up many times. V gene TRBV10-3 combines with J gene TRBJ2-1; 11 nucleotides match TRBD1. Germline CDR1 reads ENHRY; CDR2 reads SYGVKD. This CDR3 comprises 17 residues. Germline trimming cut 8 bases from V and 1 base from J; bases unmatched to any gene: 10. For the CDR3, the DNA is TGTGCCATCCTCGGACAGGGGGCGAGTGGATCCTACAATGAGCAGTTCTTC. Its protein is CAILGQGASGSYNEQFF.

In this sample, this clonotype turned up a few times. The rearrangement joins TRBV6-1 to TRBJ2-2; D remains ambiguous. V gave up 4 bases and J gave up 0 bases, with 12 bases separating them. Germline V gene sequence: CDR1 MNHNS, CDR2 SASEGT. The CDR3 covers 16 residues. The CDR3 DNA sequence: TGTGCCAGCAGTGGGGTCTACACGTCGAACACCGGGGAGCTGTTTTTT. Translated: CASSGVYTSNTGELFF.

This clonotype was recorded at least ten times. V and J are TRBV7-3 and TRBJ2-1, with D maybe TRBD2 (6 bases). Trimming removed 3 bases at V and 0 bases at J, with 9 bases between. This CDR3 contains 15 residues. Germline V gene lookup returns CDR1 SGHTA and CDR2 FQGTGA. DNA for the CDR3: TGTGCCAGCAGCTTTATGGGACTCTCCTACAATGAGCAGTTCTTC. Protein product: CASSFMGLSYNEQFF.

This clonotype occurred a few times. The chain links TRBV7-9 to TRBJ1-1, with no clear D. V lost 3 bases, J lost 7 bases, and 12 bases lay in between. The germline V gene encodes CDR1 SEHNR and CDR2 FQNEAQ (reference sequence). CDR3 length: 13 amino acids. Here the CDR3 reads CASSFQEGIEAFF. The DNA of the CDR3 is TGTGCCAGCAGCTTTCAGGAGGGTATTGAAGCTTTCTTT.

The chain carries TRBV28 and TRBJ2-3; 14 bases agree with TRBD2. The V gene end was trimmed by 9 bases and the J gene end by 6 bases; junction bases not matched to a gene: 2. The germline gives CDR1 MDHEN, CDR2 SYDVKM. This CDR3 is 13 amino acids long. CDR3: CARGTSGSDTQYF. The DNA for the CDR3 is TGTGCCAGGGGGACTAGCGGGAGTGATACGCAGTATTTT.

At least ten counts were recorded for this clonotype. The chain carries TRBV5-1 and TRBJ2-5, with a possible D match to TRBD2 (5 bases). Germline V CDR1 and CDR2: SGHRS, YFSETQ. V shed 1 base and J shed 6 bases, with 22 bases lying between them. CDR3 size: 17 residues. CDR3 amino acids: CASSLYERHLRGKTQYF. For the CDR3, the DNA is TGCGCCAGCAGCTTGTATGAGAGACACCTAAGAGGGAAGACCCAGTACTTC.

This clonotype appeared a few times. This chain uses TRBV27 with TRBJ1-5; perhaps TRBD1 as D (6 bases). The CDR3 runs to 13 residues. CDR1 is MNHEY and CDR2 is SMNVEV in the germline V gene (reference sequence). Trimming removed 4 bases at V and 8 bases at J, with 12 bases between. The CDR3 DNA sequence: TGTGCCAGCAGTTGGGGGCCCGGTGAGCCCCAGCATTTT. This codes for CASSWGPGEPQHF.

This clonotype was found many times. The rearrangement joins TRBV5-1 to TRBJ2-1; 8 positions agree with TRBD1. Unmatched junction bases numbered 11, after V lost 0 bases and J lost 6 bases. The CDR3 contains 17 residues. Germline assignment: CDR1 SGHRS and CDR2 YFSETQ. In DNA, the CDR3 is TGCGCCAGCAGCTTGGGCGGGACAGGAAGGGAATTCAATGAGCAGTTCTTC. This sequence encodes CASSLGGTGREFNEQFF.

This clonotype was seen many times. This rearrangement joins TRBV4-2 to TRBJ2-5, with TRBD2 matching 7 bases. Germline CDR1 LGHNA, CDR2 YNFKEQ. This CDR3 has 15 residues. J lost 2 bases, V lost 3 bases, and 6 bases had no gene match. CDR3 bases: TGTGCCAGCAGCCAGGTAGCGGGCGGGCAAGAGACCCAGTACTTC. This sequence encodes CASSQVAGGQETQYF.

The sample holds a few counts of this clonotype. CDR3 loop: CASRPRRTNSTDTQYF. In DNA, the CDR3 is TGTGCCAGCAGACCCCGAAGGACAAACAGCACAGATACGCAGTATTTT. The chain recombines TRBV28 with TRBJ2-3; D is possibly TRBD1 (5 bases). The V and J ends lost 6 bases and 0 bases respectively, with 16 bases between them. The CDR3 is 16 residues long. The germline gives CDR1 MDHEN, CDR2 SYDVKM. Filled out from reference TRBV28 and TRBJ2-3, the complete variable domain reads DVKVTQSSRYLVKRTGEKVFLECVQDMDHENMFWYRQDPGLGLRLIYFSYDVKMKEKGDIPEGYSVSREKKERFSLILESASTNQTSMYLCASRPRRTNSTDTQYFGPGTRLTVL.

The J gene is TRBJ1-2, the V gene TRBV7-2; no clear D gene. The CDR3 spans 13 residues. Germline V gives CDR1 SGHTA, CDR2 FQGNSA. Trimming took off 3 bases at V and 6 bases at J, with 11 bases between the two ends. CDR3 bases: TGTGCCAGCAGCTTGGAGAGAACAGATGGCTACACCTTC. Encoded protein: CASSLERTDGYTF. The full variable domain, rest sourced from reference TRBV7-2 and TRBJ1-2, is GAGVSQSPSNKVTEKGKDVELRCDPISGHTALYWYRQSLGQGLEFLIYFQGNSAPDKSGLPSDRFSAERTGGSVSTLTIQRTQQEDSAVYLCASSLERTDGYTFGSGTRLTVV.